The 21 T cell receptor beta chains presented below share a single source sample, sequenced in a study of control samples from healthy donors and cancer patients. Profiling relied on immunoSEQ multiplex PCR, and the TCRdb table lists in-frame clones only, not all of them. The sample contains 100,000 to 150,000 clones, 70% to 90% of which appear only once. Sample: blood. Receptors were obtained from a man aged 45-65 years in good health.

The rearrangement uses TRBV2 and TRBJ1-2; 7 bases are a match to TRBD1. CDR1 and CDR2 (germline): SNHLY, FYNNEI. This CDR3 is built from 17 residues. Trimming took 2 bases from V and 6 from J; bases not matched to a gene: 15. CDR3 DNA: TGTGCCAGCAGTGAAATGGCAACAGGGGTCACGAATAATGGCTACACCTTC. It encodes CASSEMATGVTNNGYTF.

CDR3 protein: CASSAGANVLTF. Here the CDR3 DNA reads TGTGCCAGCAGTGCTGGGGCCAACGTCCTGACTTTC. The rearrangement joins TRBV2 to TRBJ2-6, with D unresolved. With 4 bases removed from V and 2 bases from J, the gap between germline ends came to 0 bases. This CDR3 is built from 12 residues. In germline, CDR1 is SNHLY, CDR2 FYNNEI.

The chain is built from TRBV11-3 and TRBJ2-7, with 9 bases fitting TRBD1. V shed 4 bases, J shed 1 base, and the junction held 5 bases outside the gene matches. This CDR3 contains 15 residues. Per the germline V gene, CDR1 is SGHNT and CDR2 is YENEEA. CDR3 bases: TGTGCCAGCAGCTACGGGACAGGGAGTTCCTACGAGCAGTACTTC. Protein: CASSYGTGSSYEQYF.

The chain recombines TRBV9 with TRBJ2-2, with D possibly being TRBD1 (5 bases). Germline V gives CDR1 SGDLS, CDR2 YYNGEE. The CDR3 runs 19 residues. V was clipped by 2 bases and J by 0 bases, with 20 bases between them. CDR3: CASSVAYRSLQTNTGELFF. CDR3 coding DNA: TGTGCCAGCAGCGTCGCCTACAGGAGCCTACAAACGAACACCGGGGAGCTGTTTTTT.

The J gene is TRBJ2-2, the V gene TRBV9; D is uncertain. Germline lookup yields CDR1 SGDLS and CDR2 YYNGEE. The CDR3 consists of 13 residues. V lost 1 base, J lost 5 bases, and 6 bases lay in between. CDR3: CASSVSTTGELFF. The DNA of the CDR3 is TGTGCCAGCAGCGTATCTACAACCGGGGAGCTGTTTTTT. The variable domain in full, with the rest retrieved from reference TRBV9 and TRBJ2-2, is DSGVTQTPKHLITATGQRVTLRCSPRSGDLSVYWYQQSLDQGLQFLIQYYNGEERAKGNILERFSAQQFPDLHSELNLSSLELGDSALYFCASSVSTTGELFFGEGSRLTVL.

The chain joins TRBV15 to TRBJ1-5; no reliable D call. This CDR3 is built from 12 residues. Trimming removed 0 bases at V and 6 bases at J, with 3 bases between. Germline loops: CDR1 LNHNV, CDR2 YYDKDF (reference sequence). The DNA of the CDR3 is TGTGCCACCAGCAGAGATCGTCAGCCCCAGCATTTT. Protein: CATSRDRQPQHF.

This clone was observed a single time. This chain links TRBV9 with TRBJ2-7, with 8 bases that match TRBD1. After removal of 5 bases from V and 2 bases from J, the junction contained 9 bases not matched to a gene. CDR1 is SGDLS, CDR2 YYNGEE, per germline. The CDR3 is 15 amino acids. The DNA for the CDR3 is TGTGCCAGCAGTGTGGGGACAGGCGTCACCTACGAGCAGTACTTC. It codes for CASSVGTGVTYEQYF. The entire variable domain, with the rest obtained from reference TRBV9 and TRBJ2-7, is as follows: DSGVTQTPKHLITATGQRVTLRCSPRSGDLSVYWYQQSLDQGLQFLIQYYNGEERAKGNILERFSAQQFPDLHSELNLSSLELGDSALYFCASSVGTGVTYEQYFGPGTRLTVT.

The rearrangement uses TRBV19 and TRBJ2-2, with TRBD2 as a possible D gene (5 bases). This CDR3 has 16 amino acids. CDR1 is LNHDA and CDR2 is SQIVND in the germline V gene (reference sequence). Trimming removed 6 bases from V and 5 bases from J, with 19 bases in between. CDR3 nucleotide sequence: TGTGCCAGTAGGAAGCCCGGAGGCGTGGGGACCGGGGAGCTGTTTTTT. It is translated as CASRKPGGVGTGELFF.

This sequence joins TRBV5-4 and TRBJ2-1; TRBD2 matches 14 bases. J lost 6 bases, V lost 4 bases, and 3 bases had no gene match. CDR1 and CDR2 (germline): SGHNT, YYREEE (reference sequence). The CDR3 runs to 15 residues. The CDR3 reads CASSLGLAGGNEQFF. CDR3 sequence (DNA): TGTGCCAGCAGCCTTGGACTAGCGGGGGGCAATGAGCAGTTCTTC. Using reference TRBV5-4 and TRBJ2-1 for the parts outside the CDR3, the full variable domain is ETGVTQSPTHLIKTRGQQVTLRCSSQSGHNTVSWYQQALGQGPQFIFQYYREEENGRGNFPPRFSGLQFPNYSSELNVNALELDDSALYLCASSLGLAGGNEQFFGPGTRLTVL.

This chain connects TRBV9 to TRBJ2-2; D ambiguous. Germline V lookup: CDR1 SGDLS, CDR2 YYNGEE. The CDR3 runs to 14 residues. Trimming left V 4 bases short and J 6 bases short, with 13 bases between. Here the CDR3 reads CASSTRTAPGELFF. The CDR3 DNA sequence: TGTGCCAGCAGCACCCGAACCGCGCCCGGGGAGCTGTTTTTT.

The gene calls are TRBV4-1 and TRBJ1-4; D is unclear. CDR3 length equals 12 residues. Germline V gives CDR1 MGHRA, CDR2 YSYEKL. V dropped 1 base and J dropped 6 bases, with 3 bases sitting between them. The CDR3 spells CASSQADEKLFF. The CDR3 DNA follows: TGCGCCAGCAGCCAAGCGGATGAAAAACTGTTTTTT.

A remark on this clone: Other DNA sequences in this sample translate to the same CDR3. J is TRBJ1-1 and V is TRBV19; tentatively, D is TRBD1 (6 bases). V lost 3 bases and J lost 4, with 9 bases in between. CDR3 length equals 13 residues. Germline CDR1 LNHDA, CDR2 SQIVND (reference sequence). CDR3 residues: CASSIIGGTEAFF. The CDR3 DNA reads TGTGCCAGTAGTATTATAGGGGGCACTGAAGCTTTCTTT.

The chain employs TRBV5-5 and TRBJ2-7; D is possibly TRBD1 or TRBD2 (6 bases each). Germline V gives CDR1 SGHKS, CDR2 YYEKEE (reference sequence). The germline V and J ends were trimmed by 4 bases and 7 bases, with 15 bases remaining between them. CDR3 size: 13 residues. CDR3 loop: CASSRWGAREQYF. CDR3 coding DNA: TGTGCCAGCAGCCGCTGGGGGGCTAGGGAGCAGTACTTC.

The chain carries TRBV19 and TRBJ1-5; 11 bases are a match to TRBD1. Losses at the gene ends were 3 bases for V and 1 base for J; bases not matched to a gene: 5. CDR3 length: 17 amino acids. Germline lookup yields CDR1 LNHDA and CDR2 SQIVND (reference sequence). The CDR3: CASSMRTGGVSNQPQHF. CDR3 DNA sequence: TGTGCCAGTAGTATGAGGACAGGGGGCGTGAGCAATCAGCCCCAGCATTTT. Full variable domain (outside the CDR3, taken from reference TRBV19 and TRBJ1-5): DGGITQSPKYLFRKEGQNVTLSCEQNLNHDAMYWYRQDPGQGLRLIYYSQIVNDFQKGDIAEGYSVSREKKESFPLTVTSAQKNPTAFYLCASSMRTGGVSNQPQHFGDGTRLSIL.

The chain couples TRBV28 to TRBJ2-6; 7 bases match TRBD1. Germline V lookup: CDR1 MDHEN, CDR2 SYDVKM. The CDR3 has 17 amino acids. Trimming cost V 7 bases and J 0 bases; bases outside gene matches: 9. The CDR3 protein is CASTEEDRSSGANVLTF. CDR3 bases: TGTGCCAGCACCGAGGAGGACAGGTCCTCTGGGGCCAACGTCCTGACTTTC.

Note on this clone: Germline and junction disagree at one end, which may indicate a read error. This chain connects TRBV7-9 to TRBJ2-1, with 10 bases identical to TRBD2. The CDR3 covers 15 residues. Germline V gives CDR1 SEHNR, CDR2 FQNEAQ (reference sequence). The CDR3, as DNA: TGTGCCAGCAGCCTAGCGGGGGTACCCTACAATGAGCAGTTCTTC. Its protein product is CASSLAGVPYNEQFF.

This clone was recorded only once. V is TRBV16 and J is TRBJ2-7; D gene ambiguous. V lost 0 bases to trimming and J lost 0 bases, with 15 bases between them. This CDR3 region has 17 residues. CDR1 is KGHSY and CDR2 is FQNENV in the germline V gene. The CDR3 nucleotides are TGTGCCAGCAGCCAATCGTCTACAGCCCTAAGCTCCTACGAGCAGTACTTC. Translated, it gives CASSQSSTALSSYEQYF.

CDR3 bases: TGTGCCAGCAGCAACCGCCGGGACAGGGGCTATGGCTACACCTTC. Protein sequence: CASSNRRDRGYGYTF. The chain is built from TRBV12-1 and TRBJ1-2; the table names TRBD1, a call not compared with the DNA. TRBV12-1 is tagged as a pseudogene. This CDR3 is 15 amino acids long.

The chain employs TRBV2 and TRBJ1-1; D is unresolved. The CDR3 runs 13 residues. CDR1 SNHLY and CDR2 FYNNEI come from the germline V gene. Trimming left V 4 bases short and J 4 bases short, with 10 bases between. The CDR3 region is CASSVYGGTEAFF. Here the CDR3 DNA reads TGTGCCAGCAGTGTGTACGGTGGCACTGAAGCTTTCTTT.

The table lists this clone with a count of one. V and J are TRBV4-1 and TRBJ1-3, with unresolved D. Germline-derived CDR1 and CDR2 are MGHRA and YSYEKL. This CDR3 spans 17 amino acids. V lost 1 base and J lost 1, with 14 bases in between. The CDR3 protein is CASSQGGKESSGNTIYF. CDR3 DNA sequence: TGCGCCAGCAGCCAAGGAGGCAAGGAAAGTTCTGGAAACACCATATATTTT.

The chain employs TRBV30 and TRBJ2-7; no clear D. The CDR3 consists of 13 residues. V was trimmed by 5 bases and J by 7 bases, leaving 18 bases between them. The germline V gene has CDR1 GTSNPN and CDR2 SVGIG (reference sequence). CDR3 sequence: CAWDKTPDTEQYF. The CDR3 coding sequence is TGTGCCTGGGATAAGACACCCGATACGGAGCAGTACTTC.